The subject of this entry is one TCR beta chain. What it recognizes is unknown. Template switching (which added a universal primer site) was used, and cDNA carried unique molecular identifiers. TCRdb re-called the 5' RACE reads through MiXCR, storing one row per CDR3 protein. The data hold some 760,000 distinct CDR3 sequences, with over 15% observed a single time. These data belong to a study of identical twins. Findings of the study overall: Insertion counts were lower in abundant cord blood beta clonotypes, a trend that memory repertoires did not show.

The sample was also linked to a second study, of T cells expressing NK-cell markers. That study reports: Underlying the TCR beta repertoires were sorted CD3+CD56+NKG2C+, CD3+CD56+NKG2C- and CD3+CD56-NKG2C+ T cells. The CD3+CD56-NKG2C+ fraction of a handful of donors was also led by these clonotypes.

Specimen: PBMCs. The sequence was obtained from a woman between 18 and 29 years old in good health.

The CDR3 nucleotides read TGTGCCAGCAGCTGGTGGAGCGGGAACACCGGGGAGCTGTTTTTT. The encoded protein is CASSWWSGNTGELFF. The rearrangement uses TRBV7-2 and TRBJ2-2, with a possible D match to TRBD2 (5 bases). V lost 4 bases to trimming and J lost 1 base, with 10 bases between them. Germline lookup yields CDR1 SGHTA and CDR2 FQGNSA. The CDR3 loop spans 15 amino acids.